The sequence of this T cell receptor beta chain was determined in a study of spatial heterogeneity in lung cancer. Whole-study context: The donors comprised about 65 untreated early-stage non-small cell lung cancer patients.

Trimming at V came to 6 bases and at J to 7 bases, leaving 3 bases not matched to a gene. This CDR3 region has 13 residues. Germline-derived CDR1 and CDR2 are LNHDA and SQIVND (reference sequence). Stated time point: blood at routine non-recurrence follow-up after resection. Each CDR3 protein gets one entry after TCRdb re-called the 5' RACE reads with MiXCR. The data show approximately 93,000 distinct CDR3 sequences, less than 20% seen once. This receptor was taken from a male donor with early-stage non-small cell lung cancer. J is TRBJ2-2 and V is TRBV19; 9 bases are a match to TRBD1. The source material was PBMCs, sampled at follow-up. The CDR3 loop is CASRDRGVGELFF. CDR3 nucleotide sequence: TGTGCCAGTAGAGACAGGGGGGTCGGGGAGCTGTTTTTT.